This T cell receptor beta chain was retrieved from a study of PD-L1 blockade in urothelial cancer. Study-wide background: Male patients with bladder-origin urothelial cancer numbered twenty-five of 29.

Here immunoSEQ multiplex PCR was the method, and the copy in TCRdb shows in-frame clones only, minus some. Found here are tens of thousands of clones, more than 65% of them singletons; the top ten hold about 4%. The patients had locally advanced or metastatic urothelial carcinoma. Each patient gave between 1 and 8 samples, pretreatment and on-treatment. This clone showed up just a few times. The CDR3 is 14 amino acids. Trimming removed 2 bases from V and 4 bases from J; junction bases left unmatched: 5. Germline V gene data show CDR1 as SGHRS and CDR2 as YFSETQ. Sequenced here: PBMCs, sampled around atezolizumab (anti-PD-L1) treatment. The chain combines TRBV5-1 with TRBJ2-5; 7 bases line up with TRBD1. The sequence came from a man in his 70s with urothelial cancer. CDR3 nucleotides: TGCGCCAGCAGCTTACAGGGGATGAGAGAGACCCAGTACTTC. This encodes CASSLQGMRETQYF.